Listed below are T cell receptor beta chains from one sample, sequenced in a study of regulatory T cells in long-lasting Graves disease. TCRdb analysed the multiplex PCR reads with MiXCR anew, one entry per CDR3 protein. In the table there are a few hundred thousand distinct CDR3 sequences, about 17% of which are singletons. The data were also submitted as part of a second study, on T cells in Graves' hyperthyroidism and ophthalmopathy.

This specimen was peripheral blood mononuclear cells (PBMCs), taken at new diagnosis, from a patient treated with antithyroid drugs. These receptors came from a woman between 18 and 30 years old with Graves disease. Both conserved end residues are part of each CDR3.

>TRBV20-1|TRBJ1-6
CSARGAPQGDNSPLHF
>TRBV11-2|TRBJ2-1
CASRELRWGSYNEQFF
>TRBV20-1|TRBJ1-1
CSAVNLDTEAFF
>TRBV30|TRBJ1-4
CAWSVGDQFLNLFF
>TRBV7-9|TRBJ1-5
CASSAQPGSGRRDQPQHF
>TRBV18|TRBJ2-5
CASSPFQWGETQYF
>TRBV29-1|TRBJ2-3
CSVYRGSTDTQYF
>TRBV7-8|TRBJ1-1
CASSLGRISNTEAFF
>TRBV6-5|TRBJ2-7
CASSYLGQDYEQYF
>TRBV2|TRBJ2-3
CASSEALRGTREDTQYF